These 27 T cell receptor beta chains share one sample of origin, sequenced in a study of shared clonotypes between healthy human individuals. The assay was immunoSEQ multiplex PCR, and TCRdb's table has in-frame clones only and misses some. The sample holds about 600,000 clones, about 96% seen once. Input material: naive CD4+ T cells sorted from blood. Subset defined: CD45RA+ positively selected. All receptors come from a woman in her 30s in good health.

V is TRBV11-2 and J is TRBJ1-1, with D hard to call. The CDR3 sequence is 15 residues long. Per the germline V gene, CDR1 is SGHAT and CDR2 is FQNNGV. Trimming took 8 bases from V and 3 from J, leaving 19 bases between them. This chain's CDR3 is CASAFGNSGDTEAFF. CDR3 nucleotides: TGTGCCAGCGCTTTCGGGAATTCGGGTGACACTGAAGCTTTCTTT.

The chain employs TRBV5-1 and TRBJ1-1; a possible D gene is TRBD1 (5 bases). Germline lookup yields CDR1 SGHRS and CDR2 YFSETQ. V gave up 4 bases and J gave up 1 base, with 11 bases separating them. This CDR3 is 14 amino acids long. The CDR3 reads CASSPHGANTEAFF. The CDR3 DNA sequence: TGCGCCAGCAGCCCCCATGGGGCGAACACTGAAGCTTTCTTT.

The chain joins TRBV28 to TRBJ2-2; D is perhaps TRBD2 (5 bases). The CDR3 length is 16 residues. Between the trimmed V and J ends, which lost 6 bases and 1 base, there was a span of 15 bases. In germline, CDR1 is MDHEN, CDR2 SYDVKM. CDR3 sequence reads: CASSPGSLMNTGELFF. Written as DNA, the CDR3 is TGTGCCAGCAGCCCGGGGAGTCTTATGAACACCGGGGAGCTGTTTTTT.

The V and J genes are TRBV6-1 and TRBJ1-3, with 8 bases fitting TRBD1. Trimming removed 2 bases from V and 2 bases from J; junction bases left unmatched: 5. The CDR3 has 16 residues. CDR1 is MNHNS, CDR2 SASEGT, per germline. CDR3 sequence: CASSERQGATGNTIYF. CDR3 nucleotide sequence: TGTGCCAGCAGTGAAAGGCAGGGGGCAACTGGAAACACCATATATTTT.

The rearrangement joins TRBV6-5 to TRBJ1-1; 11 nucleotides agree with TRBD1. V was pared by 7 bases and J by 3 bases, with 7 bases of the junction left unmatched. Germline V gives CDR1 MNHEY, CDR2 SVGAGI. The CDR3 runs to 15 residues. CDR3 bases: TGTGCCAGCACCACGGACAGGGGGCTTGACACTGAAGCTTTCTTT. Residues: CASTTDRGLDTEAFF.

J is TRBJ2-1 and V is TRBV27; D might be TRBD1 (7 bases). Germline V lookup: CDR1 MNHEY, CDR2 SMNVEV (reference sequence). V was pared by 4 bases and J by 4 bases, with 23 bases between. CDR3 length: 18 amino acids. The CDR3 region has the DNA TGTGCCAGCAGTTACCCGGGGGACGGGACAGAAGCTTACAATGAGCAGTTCTTC. The encoded protein is CASSYPGDGTEAYNEQFF.

The chain carries TRBV28 and TRBJ1-5; 7 bases match TRBD1. The CDR3 extends over 18 amino acids. Germline-derived CDR1 and CDR2 are MDHEN and SYDVKM. V lost 3 bases to trimming and J lost 3 bases; unmatched junction nucleotides: 14. The CDR3, as DNA: TGTGCCAGCAGTTTGACCCCCAACAGGGGAGGGAACAATCAGCCCCAGCATTTT. As protein: CASSLTPNRGGNNQPQHF.

As for this clone: The same CDR3 is also encoded by other DNA sequences in this sample. The V gene is TRBV28, the J gene TRBJ2-1; D is unresolved. Germline-derived CDR1 and CDR2 are MDHEN and SYDVKM. Trimming removed 4 bases at V and 5 bases at J, with 3 bases between. The length of the CDR3 is 11 residues. The CDR3 DNA sequence: TGTGCCAGCAGTTCTAACAATGAGCAGTTCTTC. Protein product: CASSSNNEQFF.

The V and J genes are TRBV28 and TRBJ1-5; D might be TRBD1 (6 bases). V was shortened by 7 bases and J by 6 bases, with 16 bases between the two germline ends. This CDR3 has 14 residues. Germline CDR1 reads MDHEN; CDR2 reads SYDVKM. As DNA, the CDR3 is TGTGCCAGCACTAGGGCAGGGGACGGTCAGCCCCAGCATTTT. As protein: CASTRAGDGQPQHF.

This chain links TRBV15 with TRBJ2-7; TRBD1 or TRBD2 may be the D gene (5 bases each). The germline gives CDR1 LNHNV, CDR2 YYDKDF (reference sequence). Trimming took 3 bases from V and 0 from J, leaving 6 bases between them. This CDR3 has 13 residues. The DNA of the CDR3 is TGTGCCACCAGCAGGGGACCCTCCTACGAGCAGTACTTC. Protein sequence: CATSRGPSYEQYF.

V and J are TRBV18 and TRBJ2-7; 9 bases align to TRBD1. V was pared by 3 bases and J by 3 bases, with 9 bases of the junction left unmatched. The germline V gene encodes CDR1 KGHSH and CDR2 LQKENI. The CDR3 spans 16 residues. The CDR3 bases are TGTGCCAGCTCACCTACCGGACAGGGGATAATCTACGAGCAGTACTTC. Translating it yields CASSPTGQGIIYEQYF.

The genes are TRBV27 and TRBJ2-1; 8 nucleotides line up with TRBD2. Germline V gene sequence: CDR1 MNHEY, CDR2 SMNVEV (reference sequence). The CDR3 length is 15 residues. J gave up 9 bases and V 3 bases, and 10 bases lay outside the gene matches. This CDR3 is CASSLFPGLDSEQFF. The DNA for the CDR3 is TGTGCCAGCAGTTTGTTCCCGGGACTAGACAGTGAGCAGTTCTTC.

In the case of this clone: At one boundary the junction diverges from the germline segment, which might be a read error. This chain uses TRBV6-1 with TRBJ1-2; D remains ambiguous. This CDR3 has 12 residues. CDR1 and CDR2 (germline): MNHNS, SASEGT. The CDR3, as DNA: TGTGCCAGCAGTCAGTCTAATTATGGCTACACCTTC. Its translation: CASSQSNYGYTF.

This chain uses TRBV4-1 with TRBJ2-1; 12 nucleotides agree with TRBD2. CDR1 and CDR2 (germline): MGHRA, YSYEKL. CDR3 length: 17 amino acids. Trimming removed 3 bases from V and 1 base from J; junction bases left unmatched: 4. The CDR3 sequence: CASSQRLAGGSYNEQFF. The CDR3 coding sequence is TGCGCCAGCAGCCAGCGCCTAGCGGGAGGGTCCTACAATGAGCAGTTCTTC.

The chain recombines TRBV30 with TRBJ2-3; no clear D gene. From germline, CDR1 is GTSNPN and CDR2 SVGIG (reference sequence). The V end was cut by 7 bases, the J end by 1 base, with 15 bases between. This CDR3 is built from 14 residues. This CDR3 is CASRSRLGTDTQYF. CDR3 DNA: TGTGCCTCGAGGAGCAGGTTGGGCACAGATACGCAGTATTTT.

A word on this clone: This CDR3 is also generated by other DNA sequences in the sample. The chain is built from TRBV30 and TRBJ1-5; possible D gene TRBD1, 5 bases. CDR3 length: 13 amino acids. Germline V CDR1 and CDR2: GTSNPN, SVGIG (reference sequence). The ends were cut back, 1 base at V and 4 bases at J, with 8 bases in the middle. As DNA, the CDR3 is TGTGCCTGGAGTGGCGGGGGGAATCAGCCCCAGCATTTT. Translating gives CAWSGGGNQPQHF.

The CDR3 DNA sequence: TGTGCCAGCAGTTTAGAAGGGACAGGGGGTGAAAAACTGTTTTTT. It codes for CASSLEGTGGEKLFF. The V and J genes are TRBV28 and TRBJ1-4, with TRBD1 matching 11 bases. The CDR3 extends over 15 amino acids. J was trimmed by 7 bases and V by 2 bases; bases with no gene match: 3. Per the germline V gene, CDR1 is MDHEN and CDR2 is SYDVKM.

The genes are TRBV7-2 and TRBJ2-1, with 8 bases lining up with TRBD2. With V trimmed by 2 bases and J by 5 bases, 11 bases remained unmatched. Germline V CDR1 and CDR2: SGHTA, FQGNSA. The CDR3 contains 17 residues. CDR3 nucleotides: TGTGCCAGCAGCTTACTAGCTCTGACTAGCGCTCACAATGAGCAGTTCTTC. Its translation is CASSLLALTSAHNEQFF.

This chain uses TRBV4-1 with TRBJ2-5; possibly TRBD1 for D (5 bases). The V gene lost 1 base and the J gene lost 5 bases, with 20 bases spanning the gap. There are 17 residues in the CDR3. Germline CDR1 reads MGHRA; CDR2 reads YSYEKL. CDR3 sequence: CASSQGGGKHRLETQYF. CDR3 nucleotides: TGCGCCAGCAGCCAAGGTGGTGGGAAACACAGGCTCGAGACCCAGTACTTC.

The V gene is TRBV19, the J gene TRBJ2-4; D is unclear. There are 12 residues in the CDR3. The V gene's germline CDR1 is LNHDA and CDR2 SQIVND (reference sequence). V was clipped by 9 bases and J by 6 bases, with 12 bases between them. CDR3 protein: CASRTETNIQYF. In nucleotides, the CDR3 is TGTGCCAGCAGGACGGAGACAAACATTCAGTACTTC.

The chain joins TRBV7-2 to TRBJ2-7, with no clear D. CDR3 length: 15 residues. Per germline, CDR1 SGHTA and CDR2 FQGNSA. Trimming cost V 1 base and J 3 bases, with 13 bases left between them. CDR3 DNA: TGTGCCAGCAGCTTAGTGCCCAAAACGCACTACGAGCAGTACTTC. Its translation is CASSLVPKTHYEQYF.

J is TRBJ2-4 and V is TRBV30; 8 bases align to TRBD1. Losses at the gene ends were 5 bases for V and 6 bases for J; bases not matched to a gene: 3. This CDR3 has 12 amino acids. Germline loops: CDR1 GTSNPN, CDR2 SVGIG (reference sequence). CDR3 sequence: CAWSRGRNIQYF. CDR3 in DNA: TGTGCCTGGTCCAGGGGGCGAAACATTCAGTACTTC.

The chain combines TRBV28 with TRBJ2-3; 8 positions match TRBD2. Germline V gene sequence: CDR1 MDHEN, CDR2 SYDVKM. The trim removed 5 bases at V and 3 bases at J, leaving 7 bases unmatched. CDR3 size: 15 residues. CDR3 nucleotides: TGTGCCAGCAGTCCCGGGAGGGCCCTGACAGATACGCAGTATTTT. Amino acids: CASSPGRALTDTQYF.

The V call is TRBV5-8, the J call TRBJ1-2; D may be TRBD1 (5 bases). CDR1 SGHTS and CDR2 YDEGEE come from the germline V gene. The CDR3 is 14 amino acids. Trimming shortened V by 4 bases and J by 5 bases, and 15 bases separated the two germline ends. CDR3 residues: CASSPLGVLYGYTF. CDR3 in DNA: TGTGCCAGCAGCCCGTTGGGGGTATTATATGGCTACACCTTC.

Regarding this clone: The sample holds other DNA sequences that translate to the same CDR3. The V gene is TRBV9, the J gene TRBJ1-1; D is perhaps TRBD1 (5 bases). Trimming took 2 bases from V and 0 from J, leaving 5 bases between them. This CDR3 is 13 amino acids long. Germline CDR1 and CDR2: SGDLS and YYNGEE. Here the CDR3 DNA reads TGTGCCAGCAGCGTCAGGGTGAACACTGAAGCTTTCTTT. Amino acids: CASSVRVNTEAFF.

The rearrangement uses TRBV28 and TRBJ2-7; 7 nucleotides align to TRBD2. The CDR3 runs to 13 residues. V lost 2 bases to trimming and J lost 4 bases; unmatched junction nucleotides: 2. Germline CDR1 reads MDHEN; CDR2 reads SYDVKM. The CDR3 DNA sequence: TGTGCCAGCAGTTTAGCGGGAGAATACGAGCAGTACTTC. Amino acids: CASSLAGEYEQYF. Variable domain in full (rest from reference TRBV28 and TRBJ2-7): DVKVTQSSRYLVKRTGEKVFLECVQDMDHENMFWYRQDPGLGLRLIYFSYDVKMKEKGDIPEGYSVSREKKERFSLILESASTNQTSMYLCASSLAGEYEQYFGPGTRLTVT.

V usage is TRBV11-2 and J usage is TRBJ2-7; D ambiguous. The CDR3 totals 14 residues. CDR1 and CDR2 (germline): SGHAT, FQNNGV. Between the trimmed V and J ends, which lost 5 bases and 0 bases, there was a span of 11 bases. The CDR3: CASSNSFLSYEQYF. DNA of the CDR3: TGTGCCAGCAGCAACAGTTTTCTCTCCTACGAGCAGTACTTC.